Listed below are T cell receptor beta chains from one sample, sequenced in a study of cytomegalovirus exposure and HLA in healthy donors. The data were produced by immunoSEQ multiplex PCR, yet TCRdb's version contains in-frame clones alone and is incomplete. Of about 230,000 clones in the sample, roughly 78% were seen once. Material for sequencing was PBMCs. The source of these receptors is a boy between 10 and 17 years old in good health and CMV-seronegative. Each CDR3 is given with its conserved first and last residue. Fields, in order: CDR3 DNA, CDR3 protein, V gene, J gene, D gene, CDR3 length, clone size. A D gene is named only where the DNA matches it firmly. Size is stated for part of the rows, as once, few or many counts, or as a class when the clone is expanded.

TGCGCCAGCAGCTCTGGCAGGGAGGGCCACCGTGGCTATGGCTACACCTTC,CASSSGREGHRGYGYTF,TRBV5-1,TRBJ1-2,-,17,-
TGTGCCACCAGCATAAACATGAACACTGAAGCTTTCTTT,CATSINMNTEAFF,TRBV15,TRBJ1-1,-,13,few
TGTGCCAGCAGTGAAGTCGGGACAGGGTCCTACGAGCAGTACTTC,CASSEVGTGSYEQYF,TRBV6-1,TRBJ2-7,TRBD1,15,once
TGTGCCAGCGTTACAGGGGAAGGATACTATGGCTACACCTTC,CASVTGEGYYGYTF,TRBV6-5,TRBJ1-2,TRBD1,14,once
TGTGCCAGCAGCGAGGGACTAGCATACAATGAGCAGTTCTTC,CASSEGLAYNEQFF,TRBV9,TRBJ2-1,TRBD2,14,-
TGTGCTAGTGGTGGGACAGGGTGGTATGGCTACACCTTC,CASGGTGWYGYTF,TRBV12-5,TRBJ1-2,TRBD1,13,-
TGTGCCAGCAGCCCGGGGCGACAGGGACTAGCGACTGAAGCTTTCTTT,CASSPGRQGLATEAFF,TRBV5-4,TRBJ1-1,TRBD1,16,few
TGTGCCAGCTCGGCAGGGCTATCCGGAAACACCATATATTTT,CASSAGLSGNTIYF,TRBV2,TRBJ1-3,-,14,-
TGTGCCAGCAGTCCCGGGACACGGGTGTACACCTTC,CASSPGTRVYTF,TRBV27,TRBJ1-2,-,12,-
TGTGCCAGCAGCTTTAGCCCCGGGGTAACTGAAGCTTTCTTT,CASSFSPGVTEAFF,TRBV7-3,TRBJ1-1,-,14,-
TGTGCCAGTAGCCAGCAGCGGACAGGGGTAGGCTACACCTTC,CASSQQRTGVGYTF,TRBV19,TRBJ1-2,TRBD1,14,few
TGTGCCAGCAGTTTGCGGGGAGGGGAGACCCAGTACTTC,CASSLRGGETQYF,TRBV27,TRBJ2-5,TRBD2,13,-
TGTGCCAGCAGGGAAACGCAGGGGAACTATGGCTACACCTTC,CASRETQGNYGYTF,TRBV6-1,TRBJ1-2,-,14,-
TGCGCCAGCAGTGAGTACGGGGCGGGGGTCGAAGAGACCCAGTACTTC,CASSEYGAGVEETQYF,TRBV10-1,TRBJ2-5,TRBD2,16,few
TGTGCCAGCAGCTTATCTAGGAGTACTGAAGCTTTCTTT,CASSLSRSTEAFF,TRBV7-3,TRBJ1-1,-,13,-
TGTGCCAGTAAGGGGGCAGGGTATTTGGTGACTGGCTACACCTTC,CASKGAGYLVTGYTF,TRBV19,TRBJ1-2,TRBD1,15,-
TGTGCCAGCAGCCAACGACAGGACTTTAACTATGGCTACACCTTC,CASSQRQDFNYGYTF,TRBV11-3,TRBJ1-2,-,15,-
TGTGCCTGGAACTCCGGGACAGTGGAGGAAAAACTGTTTTTT,CAWNSGTVEEKLFF,TRBV30,TRBJ1-4,TRBD1,14,-
TGTGCCAGCCAAGCGGGAGTGGGTAACACCGGGGAGCTGTTTTTT,CASQAGVGNTGELFF,TRBV6-5,TRBJ2-2,TRBD2,15,once
TGTGCCTGGGGTCCGTCGGAGAATTCACCCCTCCACTTT,CAWGPSENSPLHF,TRBV30,TRBJ1-6,-,13,-
TGTGCCAGCAGCCCATATGGGGGGGCTGAAGCTTTCTTT,CASSPYGGAEAFF,TRBV11-3,TRBJ1-1,-,13,-
TGTGCCAGCAGCCCTACTGACGTCCGGGGGTTGGAATCACCCCTCCACTTT,CASSPTDVRGLESPLHF,TRBV5-6,TRBJ1-6,-,17,-
TGTGCCAGCAGCTCTTCCAACTATGGCTACACCTTC,CASSSSNYGYTF,TRBV7-9,TRBJ1-2,-,12,-
TGTGCCAGCAGCTTGGGCAGGGGATTCACAGATACGCAGTATTTT,CASSLGRGFTDTQYF,TRBV5-4,TRBJ2-3,-,15,few
TGTGCCAGCAGAGCGACAGGGGACTCCTACGAGCAGTACTTC,CASRATGDSYEQYF,TRBV2,TRBJ2-7,TRBD1,14,-
TGCGCCAGCAGCTCCCGGACTAGCGGGGGGGCGGGGGCCAACGTCCTGACTTTC,CASSSRTSGGAGANVLTF,TRBV5-1,TRBJ2-6,TRBD2,18,-
TGTGCCAGTAGTATCCGGGACAGGGGGATGCCCCTCCACTTT,CASSIRDRGMPLHF,TRBV19,TRBJ1-6,TRBD1,14,-
TGTGCCAGCAGCTGGACAGGGGAGAATAATTCACCCCTCCACTTT,CASSWTGENNSPLHF,TRBV5-5,TRBJ1-6,TRBD1,15,-
TGTGCCAGCAGTTTGGGGGGGCCGTATTCACCCCTCCACTTT,CASSLGGPYSPLHF,TRBV27,TRBJ1-6,-,14,-
TGTGCCAGCAGTTCCCCGGGATCCTACGAGCAGTACTTC,CASSSPGSYEQYF,TRBV27,TRBJ2-7,-,13,-
TGTGCCAGCAGCCTCCCGACAGGGAACACTGAAGCTTTCTTT,CASSLPTGNTEAFF,TRBV7-8,TRBJ1-1,-,14,-
TGTGCCAGCTCACCAGAGGAGCAGGGTGCCTACGAGCAGTACTTC,CASSPEEQGAYEQYF,TRBV18,TRBJ2-7,-,15,once
TGTGCCAGCAGCTTAAGAAGGGCGGGAGCCTCCGGTGAGCAGTACTTC,CASSLRRAGASGEQYF,TRBV7-6,TRBJ2-7,TRBD2,16,-
TGTGCCAGCAGCGCCCGGGGACAGGGAGGCAATGAGCAGTTCTTC,CASSARGQGGNEQFF,TRBV9,TRBJ2-1,TRBD1,15,once
TGTGCCTGGAGTGCCGACAGGGGGGTATCCTACGAGCAGTACTTC,CAWSADRGVSYEQYF,TRBV30,TRBJ2-7,TRBD1,15,-
TGTGCCAGCAGCGTAGCTACAGCCCACTATGGCTACACCTTC,CASSVATAHYGYTF,TRBV9,TRBJ1-2,-,14,-
TGTGCCATCAGTGTTCGGACCCAGGCGGGGGAGAACCAGCAGTTCTTC,CAISVRTQAGENQQFF,TRBV10-3,TRBJ2-1,TRBD2,16,-
TGCGCCAGCAGTGGGGACTCACAAAGACGGTTCTTC,CASSGDSQRRFF,TRBV10-1,TRBJ2-1,-,12,-
TGTGCCAGCAGCTCCGGGAGGGAGACCCAGTACTTC,CASSSGRETQYF,TRBV11-3,TRBJ2-5,TRBD2,12,-
TGTGCCAGCAGCGTAGGCCCGGAAGAGACCCAGTACTTC,CASSVGPEETQYF,TRBV9,TRBJ2-5,-,13,-
TGCGCCAGCAGCTTGGGGGGGCGGTCCGGCGAGACCCAGTACTTC,CASSLGGRSGETQYF,TRBV5-1,TRBJ2-5,-,15,-
TGTGCCAGCTCCTCGGGGACAAGGGAAGCGAGCTACACCTTC,CASSSGTREASYTF,TRBV18,TRBJ1-2,-,14,-
TGTGCCAGCACCTGGGAATTGGCAGGGACATCACCCCTCCACTTT,CASTWELAGTSPLHF,TRBV27,TRBJ1-6,-,15,-
TGTGCCTGGAGTGTTCGGAGGGTCTCCCTCTATGGCTACACCTTC,CAWSVRRVSLYGYTF,TRBV30,TRBJ1-2,-,15,once
TGTGCCTTAAACAGGCTCAGGGGGTCCAAAAACATTCAGTACTTC,CALNRLRGSKNIQYF,TRBV30,TRBJ2-4,TRBD1,15,-
TGCAGCGTTGAGGTACAGGGATTTGCCGGGGAGCTGTTTTTT,CSVEVQGFAGELFF,TRBV29-1,TRBJ2-2,-,14,-
TGCGCCAGCAGCCCTGGACTAGCGCAAGAGACCCAGTACTTC,CASSPGLAQETQYF,TRBV5-1,TRBJ2-5,TRBD2,14,few
TGTGCCTGGAGAGGCCCAGGGAGGCCTAATCAGCCCCAGCATTTT,CAWRGPGRPNQPQHF,TRBV30,TRBJ1-5,-,15,-
TGTGCCAGCAGCCAAGCCGGGTTCTCTGGAAACACCATATATTTT,CASSQAGFSGNTIYF,TRBV14,TRBJ1-3,-,15,-
TGTGCCAGCAAGGGCGAGGGCACTGAAGCTTTCTTT,CASKGEGTEAFF,TRBV6-1,TRBJ1-1,-,12,-
TGTGCCACCAGCGCAAGACAGGGGAGGTACTATGGCTACACCTTC,CATSARQGRYYGYTF,TRBV15,TRBJ1-2,TRBD1,15,few
TGTGCCAGCAGTTTAGCCGAGGTCTACGAGCAGTACTTC,CASSLAEVYEQYF,TRBV13,TRBJ2-7,-,13,few
TGTGCCAGCAGCCGAGGGAGGGGGGAGCAGTACTTC,CASSRGRGEQYF,TRBV11-2,TRBJ2-7,-,12,-
TGTGCCAGCAGTGAAGCGCTTGAGGGCCTTAGCACAGATACGCAGTATTTT,CASSEALEGLSTDTQYF,TRBV2,TRBJ2-3,-,17,once
TGCGCCAGCAGCTTGAGTTACCCGGGACAGGGACTATCCGGGGAGCTGTTTTTT,CASSLSYPGQGLSGELFF,TRBV5-1,TRBJ2-2,TRBD1,18,-
TGTGCCAGCGGGCCTTCAGAATATGTCGGAGCTTTCTTT,CASGPSEYVGAFF,TRBV6-5,TRBJ1-1,-,13,-
TGTGCCAGCAGGGGACAGGGGGCGTTTGATACGCAGTATTTT,CASRGQGAFDTQYF,TRBV5-5,TRBJ2-3,TRBD1,14,few
TGTGCCAGCAGCTTAGAAACAGGGATGTATCACGAGCAGTACTTC,CASSLETGMYHEQYF,TRBV11-3,TRBJ2-7,-,15,-
TGTGCCAGCAGCCCAGGCCAGGGGGGCTCTGGAAACACCATATATTTT,CASSPGQGGSGNTIYF,TRBV9,TRBJ1-3,TRBD1,16,-
TGTGCCAGCAGTCCCCGGGGCCCTGGAGGGTCCCACACAGATACGCAGTATTTT,CASSPRGPGGSHTDTQYF,TRBV9,TRBJ2-3,-,18,once